This T cell receptor beta chain derives from a study of regulatory dendritic cells for organ transplantation. Background on the study: Monocytes received vitamin D3 on days 0 and 4, IL-10 on day 4.

With regard to this clone: No antigen is known for it.

The study's findings and limits: Considerable individual heterogeneity was seen in alloreactive memory CD8+ T cells.

Allogeneic regulatory or mature dendritic cells were co-cultured for less than 6 days with CFSE-labeled sorted T cells at 1:10. Method: immunoSEQ multiplex PCR; TCRdb's copy keeps in-frame clones and lacks some. The repertoire includes around 5,400 clones, about 70% of them detected once, and around 21% sits in the top ten. This receptor was taken from a human donor in good health. The source material was memory CD8+ T cells from blood cultured with regulatory dendritic cells. Subset specified: CD45RO+ memory T cells.

The CDR3 loop is CASSSLRSTDTQYF. The CDR3 region has the DNA TGTGCCAGCAGTTCCCTACGGAGCACAGATACGCAGTATTTT. The genes are TRBV27 and TRBJ2-3; D gene ambiguous. In germline, CDR1 is MNHEY, CDR2 SMNVEV (reference sequence). This CDR3 is 14 amino acids long. Deletions cut 4 bases from V and 0 bases from J, with 8 bases between.